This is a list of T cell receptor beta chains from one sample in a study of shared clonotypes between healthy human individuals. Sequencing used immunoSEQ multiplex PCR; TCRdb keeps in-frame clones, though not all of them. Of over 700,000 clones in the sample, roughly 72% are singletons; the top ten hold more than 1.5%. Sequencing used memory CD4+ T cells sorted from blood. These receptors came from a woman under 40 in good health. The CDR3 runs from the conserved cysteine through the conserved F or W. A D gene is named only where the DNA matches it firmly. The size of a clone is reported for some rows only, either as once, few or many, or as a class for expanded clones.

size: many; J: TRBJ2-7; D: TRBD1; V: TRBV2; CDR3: CASSRTGGSYEQYF; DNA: TGTGCCAGCAGTCGTACAGGGGGTTCCTACGAGCAGTACTTC
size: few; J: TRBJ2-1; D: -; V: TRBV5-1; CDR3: CASSLSSAVYNEQFF; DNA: TGCGCCAGCAGCTTGTCTTCGGCAGTCTACAATGAGCAGTTCTTC
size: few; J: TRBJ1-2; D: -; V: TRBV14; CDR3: CASSQEGGIRGYTF; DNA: TGTGCCAGCAGCCAAGAAGGGGGGATCAGGGGCTACACCTTC
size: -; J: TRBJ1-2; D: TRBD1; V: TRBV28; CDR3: CATLWDRVRGYTF; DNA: TGTGCCACTCTATGGGACAGGGTAAGGGGCTACACCTTC
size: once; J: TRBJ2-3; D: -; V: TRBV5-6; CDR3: CASSLFDRPFTDTQYF; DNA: TGTGCCAGCAGCTTGTTTGACAGACCTTTCACAGATACGCAGTATTTT
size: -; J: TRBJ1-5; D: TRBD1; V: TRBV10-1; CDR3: CARHRDRNQPQHF; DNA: TGCGCCAGGCACCGGGACAGAAATCAGCCCCAGCATTTT
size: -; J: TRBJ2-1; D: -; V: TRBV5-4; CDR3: CASSLGSRTPDEQFF; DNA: TGTGCCAGCAGCTTGGGGTCGAGGACTCCCGATGAGCAGTTCTTC
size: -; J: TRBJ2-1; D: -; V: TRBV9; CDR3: CASSAEGQHSEQFF; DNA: TGTGCCAGCAGCGCGGAGGGACAGCATAGTGAGCAGTTCTTC
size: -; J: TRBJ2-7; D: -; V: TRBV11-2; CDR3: CASSTFRETTYEQYF; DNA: TGTGCCAGCAGCACCTTCAGGGAGACGACCTACGAGCAGTACTTC
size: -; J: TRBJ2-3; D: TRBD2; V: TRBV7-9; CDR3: CASSFTGSSGSTDTQYF; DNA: TGTGCCAGCAGCTTCACAGGGTCTAGCGGGAGCACAGATACGCAGTATTTT
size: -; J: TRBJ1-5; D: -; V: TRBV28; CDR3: CASRGYNNQPQHF; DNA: TGTGCCAGCAGGGGTTACAACAATCAGCCCCAGCATTTT
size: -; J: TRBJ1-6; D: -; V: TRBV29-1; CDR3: CSGRVTYNSPLHF; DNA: TGCAGCGGGCGAGTTACTTATAATTCACCCCTCCACTTT
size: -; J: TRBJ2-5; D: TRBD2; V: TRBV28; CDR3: CASSALGLAWETQYF; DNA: TGTGCCAGCAGTGCTCTCGGACTAGCGTGGGAGACCCAGTACTTC
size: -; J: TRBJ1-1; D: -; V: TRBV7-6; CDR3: CASSADGVNTEAFF; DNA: TGTGCCAGCAGCGCCGACGGGGTTAACACTGAAGCTTTCTTT
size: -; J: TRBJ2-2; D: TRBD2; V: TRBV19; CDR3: CASRGTSGRLSGELFF; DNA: TGTGCCAGTAGAGGTACTAGCGGGAGGTTATCCGGGGAGCTGTTTTTT
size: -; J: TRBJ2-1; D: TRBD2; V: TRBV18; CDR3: CASSLTIAGGAYNEQFF; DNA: TGTGCCAGCTCTCTAACGATAGCGGGGGGAGCCTACAATGAGCAGTTCTTC
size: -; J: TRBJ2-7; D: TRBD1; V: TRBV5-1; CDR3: CASSLGLGTGVTYEQYF; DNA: TGCGCCAGCAGCTTAGGACTGGGGACAGGGGTTACCTACGAGCAGTACTTC
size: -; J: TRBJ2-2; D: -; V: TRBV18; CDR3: CASSPTGIRSTGELFF; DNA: TGTGCCAGCTCACCAACCGGGATTCGGTCCACCGGGGAGCTGTTTTTT
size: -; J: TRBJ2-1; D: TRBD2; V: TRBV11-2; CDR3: CASSLGLAGGNEQFF; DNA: TGTGCCAGCAGCTTAGGACTAGCGGGAGGGAATGAGCAGTTCTTC
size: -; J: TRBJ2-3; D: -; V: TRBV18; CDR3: CASSPIQTDTQYF; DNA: TGTGCCAGCTCACCAATCCAGACAGATACGCAGTATTTT
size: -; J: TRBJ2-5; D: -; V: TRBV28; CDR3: CASSSIRWEGETQYF; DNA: TGTGCCAGCAGCTCCATCCGGTGGGAAGGGGAGACCCAGTACTTC
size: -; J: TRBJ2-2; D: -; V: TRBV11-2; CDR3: CASSSLNNPNTGELFF; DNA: TGTGCCAGCAGCTCCCTTAACAACCCGAACACCGGGGAGCTGTTTTTT
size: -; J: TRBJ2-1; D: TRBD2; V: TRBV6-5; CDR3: CASSYGWAGGEQFF; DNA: TGTGCCAGCAGTTACGGCTGGGCGGGAGGAGAGCAGTTCTTC
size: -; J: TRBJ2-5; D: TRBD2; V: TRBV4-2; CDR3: CASSQSSGSFGTQYF; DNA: TGTGCCAGCAGCCAATCTAGCGGGAGTTTTGGGACCCAGTACTTC
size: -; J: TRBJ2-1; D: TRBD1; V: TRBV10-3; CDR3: CAITEQGYNEQFF; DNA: TGTGCCATCACCGAACAGGGGTACAATGAGCAGTTCTTC
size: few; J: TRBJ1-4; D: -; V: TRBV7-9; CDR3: CASGEGLTTNEKLFF; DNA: TGTGCCAGCGGGGAGGGTTTAACAACTAATGAAAAACTGTTTTTT
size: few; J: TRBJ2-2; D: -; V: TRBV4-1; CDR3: CASSQSRGQTPGELFF; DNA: TGCGCCAGCAGCCAATCGAGAGGACAAACCCCCGGGGAGCTGTTTTTT
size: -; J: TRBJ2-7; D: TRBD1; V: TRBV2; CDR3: CASNSQGVPTYEQYF; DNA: TGTGCCAGCAACTCTCAGGGGGTTCCCACCTACGAGCAGTACTTC
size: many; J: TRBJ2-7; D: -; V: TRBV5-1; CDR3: CASSLDGSSYEQYF; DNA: TGCGCCAGCAGCTTGGACGGGAGCTCCTACGAGCAGTACTTC
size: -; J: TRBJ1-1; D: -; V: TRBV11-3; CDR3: CASSLAVDPNTEAFF; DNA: TGTGCCAGCAGCTTAGCCGTGGACCCGAACACTGAAGCTTTCTTT
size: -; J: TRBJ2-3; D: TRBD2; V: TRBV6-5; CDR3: CASSLAGVADTQYF; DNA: TGTGCCAGCAGTTTAGCGGGAGTCGCAGATACGCAGTATTTT
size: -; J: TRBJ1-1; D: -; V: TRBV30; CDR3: CAWIRYPNTEAFF; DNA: TGTGCCTGGATACGGTACCCGAACACTGAAGCTTTCTTT
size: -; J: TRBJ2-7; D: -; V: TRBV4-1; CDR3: CASSQGGGTSSYEQYF; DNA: TGCGCCAGCAGCCAAGGAGGGGGAACTAGCTCCTACGAGCAGTACTTC
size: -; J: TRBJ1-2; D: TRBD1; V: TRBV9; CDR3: CASSDRTGGIGSGYTF; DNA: TGTGCCAGCAGCGATCGGACAGGGGGAATAGGTTCTGGCTACACCTTC
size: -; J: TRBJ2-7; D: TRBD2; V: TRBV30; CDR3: CAWGAAGGSEQYF; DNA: TGTGCCTGGGGAGCAGCGGGAGGCTCCGAGCAGTACTTC
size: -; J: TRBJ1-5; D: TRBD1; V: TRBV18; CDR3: CASSLGQGGQPQHF; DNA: TGTGCCAGCTCACTTGGACAGGGGGGACAGCCCCAGCATTTT